Listed below are T cell receptor beta chains from one sample, sequenced in a study of T cell repertoires in cytomegalovirus infection. MiXCR, run by TCRdb on the reads, gives a single entry per CDR3 protein. The sample gives over 90,000 distinct CDR3 sequences, approximately 15% of which show up once; about 8.8% is in the top ten. The sample taken for sequencing was PBMCs. All receptors come from a human donor in good health (CMV status not recorded). Some clones in this sample may be carry-over from other donors' samples. Each CDR3 is given with its conserved first and last residue. The order of the fields is clone size, V gene, J gene, D gene, CDR3 protein, CDR3 DNA. The D gene is left open where the match is weak. Part of the rows lack a size; the others show once, few, many or a class for expanded clones.

few	TRBV20-1	TRBJ2-5	TRBD2	CSARVPAGYQETQYF	TGCAGTGCTAGAGTTCCAGCGGGGTACCAAGAGACCCAGTACTTC
many	TRBV7-9	TRBJ2-3	NA	CASSPIAREFPDTQYF	TGTGCCAGCAGCCCGATAGCCAGGGAATTTCCAGATACGCAGTATTTT
once	TRBV11-1	TRBJ1-5	NA	CASSLEGVGQPQHF	TGTGCCAGCAGCTTGGAGGGGGTGGGGCAGCCCCAGCATTTT
NA	TRBV6-2/TRBV6-3	TRBJ1-1	NA	CASSYREGPLNTEAFF	TGTGCCAGCAGTTACCGGGAGGGCCCTTTGAACACTGAAGCTTTCTTT
NA	TRBV12-5	TRBJ2-5	TRBD2	CASGPGLAGNQETQYF	TGTGCTAGTGGTCCCGGACTAGCGGGAAACCAAGAGACCCAGTACTTC
NA	TRBV7-9	TRBJ1-5	NA	CASSMDGNQPQHF	TGTGCCAGCAGCATGGACGGTAATCAGCCCCAGCATTTT
many	TRBV7-2	TRBJ2-7	NA	CASSLAVRGEQYF	TGTGCCAGCAGCTTAGCCGTACGGGGCGAGCAGTACTTC
NA	TRBV28	TRBJ2-7	TRBD2	CATLAGNSYEQYF	TGTGCCACGCTAGCGGGAAACTCCTACGAGCAGTACTTC
many	TRBV4-1	TRBJ1-2	TRBD1	CASSHDLDRANYGYTF	TGCGCCAGCAGCCACGATCTTGACAGGGCCAACTATGGCTACACCTTC
few	TRBV19	TRBJ2-2	TRBD1	CASTIQGAAAGELFF	TGTGCCAGTACCATTCAGGGGGCAGCGGCCGGGGAGCTGTTTTTT
few	TRBV2	TRBJ2-3	NA	CASSGDNIAADTQYF	TGTGCCAGCAGTGGAGACAACATAGCAGCGGATACGCAGTATTTT
many	TRBV28	TRBJ1-2	NA	CASSFSEKGSYGYTF	TGTGCCAGCAGTTTTAGCGAAAAAGGGAGCTATGGCTACACCTTC
few	TRBV12-3/TRBV12-4	TRBJ2-1	TRBD1	CASTYDRGPHNEQFF	TGTGCCAGCACCTATGACAGGGGGCCTCACAATGAGCAGTTCTTC
NA	TRBV27	TRBJ2-3	TRBD2	CASSLRRPSGGRADTQYF	TGTGCCAGCAGTTTACGACGGCCTAGCGGGGGAAGGGCAGATACGCAGTATTTT
few	TRBV20-1	TRBJ2-7	TRBD2	CSARDLAGDDPSYEQYF	TGCAGTGCTAGAGATTTAGCGGGGGACGATCCGTCCTACGAGCAGTACTTC
few	TRBV4-1	TRBJ1-4	NA	CASSQDRQGSNEKLFF	TGCGCCAGCAGCCAAGATCGGCAAGGGTCTAATGAAAAACTGTTTTTT
NA	TRBV30	TRBJ2-1	NA	CACAGYNEQFF	TGTGCCTGCGCCGGCTACAATGAGCAGTTCTTC
few	TRBV20-1	TRBJ1-1	NA	CSARDIGGAGEAFF	TGCAGTGCTAGAGATATTGGCGGGGCAGGTGAAGCTTTCTTT
many	TRBV7-2	TRBJ2-7	TRBD1	CASSSDRGPYEQYF	TGTGCCAGCAGCTCCGACAGGGGCCCCTACGAGCAGTACTTC
NA	TRBV7-8	TRBJ2-5	NA	CASSPRWFQETQYF	TGTGCCAGCAGCCCCAGATGGTTCCAAGAGACCCAGTACTTC
many	TRBV6-2/TRBV6-3	TRBJ2-7	NA	CASTKWDAQRHEQYF	TGTGCCAGCACCAAGTGGGACGCCCAGCGTCACGAGCAGTACTTC
few	TRBV28	TRBJ2-3	TRBD2	CASSLVSGGLVDTQYF	TGTGCCAGCAGTTTGGTTAGCGGGGGGCTGGTGGATACGCAGTATTTT
few	TRBV28	TRBJ1-3	NA	CASSAFRAFGNTIYF	TGTGCCAGCAGTGCCTTTAGAGCCTTTGGAAACACCATATATTTT
many	TRBV2	TRBJ1-5	TRBD1	CASSEGDSYQPQHF	TGTGCCAGCAGTGAGGGGGACAGTTATCAGCCCCAGCATTTT
NA	TRBV7-2	TRBJ1-5	NA	CASSLRGQPQHF	TGTGCCAGCAGCTTGAGGGGCCAGCCCCAGCATTTT
many	TRBV7-8	TRBJ2-1	TRBD1	CASSLGWTGLSSYNEQFF	TGTGCCAGCAGCTTAGGGTGGACAGGCTTAAGCTCCTACAATGAGCAGTTCTTC
NA	TRBV30	TRBJ1-2	NA	CAWRVIYGYTF	TGTGCCTGGAGGGTCATCTATGGCTACACCTTC
NA	TRBV10-3	TRBJ1-1	NA	CATRREGAEAFF	TGTGCCACACGGAGGGAGGGTGCTGAAGCTTTCTTT
NA	TRBV5-5	TRBJ1-2	NA	CASSLEGPTYGYTF	TGTGCCAGCAGCTTGGAGGGGCCGACCTATGGCTACACCTTC
few	TRBV5-1	TRBJ2-7	TRBD1	CASSSDRGGYEQYF	TGCGCCAGCAGCTCCGACAGGGGAGGCTACGAGCAGTACTTC
NA	TRBV28	TRBJ2-1	NA	CASSLSLGADDKQFF	TGTGCCAGCAGTTTATCCTTGGGGGCGGACGATAAGCAGTTCTTC
NA	TRBV19	TRBJ2-1	NA	CASTLEGYEQFF	TGTGCCAGTACTCTAGAGGGGTATGAGCAGTTCTTC
many	TRBV7-2	TRBJ2-3	TRBD2	CASSSFSGGQDTQYF	TGTGCCAGCAGCTCCTTTAGCGGGGGACAAGATACGCAGTATTTT
few	TRBV5-1	TRBJ2-1	TRBD2	CASSLATGGGAEYNEQFF	TGCGCCAGCAGCTTGGCCACTGGCGGGGGGGCAGAGTACAATGAGCAGTTCTTC